This T cell receptor beta chain was obtained from a study of CD8 T cells in Susac syndrome. On this clonotype: A junction end diverges from the germline sequence, so it may reflect a read error.

The RNA, about 0.45 to 1 ug, was put through reverse transcription using random hexamers. Via MiXCR, TCRdb re-called the immunoSEQ multiplex PCR reads, giving one row per CDR3 protein. The table lists a few hundred thousand distinct CDR3 sequences, 75% to 90% of them singletons. The specimen sequenced was CD8+ T cells from PBMCs. The receptor was isolated from a human donor with multiple sclerosis.

CDR3 in DNA: TGCGGCGTTGAAGGCGGCTACACCTTC. The encoded protein is CGVEGGYTF. The chain links TRBV29-1 to TRBJ1-2; D gene ambiguous. Looked up from germline, CDR1 is SQVTM and CDR2 is ANQGSEA. This CDR3 contains 9 residues. Using reference TRBV29-1 and TRBJ1-2 for the parts outside the CDR3, the full variable domain is SAVISQKPSRDICQRGTSLTIQCQVDSQVTMMFWYRQQPGQSLTLIATANQGSEATYESGFVIDKFPISRPNLTFSTLTVSNMSPEDSSIYLCGVEGGYTFGSGTRLTVV.